The entry that follows covers one T cell receptor beta chain sequence. The target antigen is unknown. Then a second PCR, running about 6 to 12 cycles, was carried out with a sample-barcoded 5' primer and a J-beta primer mix. Every cDNA molecule bore a tag from a template-switch adaptor containing 12 random nucleotides. From the 5' RACE reads, TCRdb called clonotypes with MiXCR, one entry per CDR3 protein. The sample holds over 1.5 million distinct CDR3 sequences, about 50% seen once. The data derive from a study of blood T cells in healthy people across ages. Study outcomes and limitations: Donor CMV infection status was unknown, possibly confounding age-related changes in expanded clonotypes.

CDR1 is DFQATT, CDR2 SNEGSKA, per germline (reference sequence). Trimming cost V 4 bases and J 4 bases, with 13 bases left between them. This CDR3 has 13 residues. The genes are TRBV20-1 and TRBJ1-2; D unclear. The sequenced material came from blood. The sequence was obtained from a woman in her forties in good health. The DNA for the CDR3 is TGCAGTGCTATACTCCCTGGGTCCTATGGCTACACCTTC. Translation gives CSAILPGSYGYTF.